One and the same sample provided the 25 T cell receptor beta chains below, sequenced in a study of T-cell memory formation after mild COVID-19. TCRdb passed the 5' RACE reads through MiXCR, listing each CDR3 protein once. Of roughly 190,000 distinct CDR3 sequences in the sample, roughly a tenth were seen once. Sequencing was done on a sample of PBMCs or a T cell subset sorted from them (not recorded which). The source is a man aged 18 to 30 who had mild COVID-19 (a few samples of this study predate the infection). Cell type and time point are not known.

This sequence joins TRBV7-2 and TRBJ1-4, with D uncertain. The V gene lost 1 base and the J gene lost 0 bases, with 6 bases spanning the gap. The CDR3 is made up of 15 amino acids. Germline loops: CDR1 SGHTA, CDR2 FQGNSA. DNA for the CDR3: TGTGCCAGCAGCTTAGGGCGGGCAACTAATGAAAAACTGTTTTTT. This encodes CASSLGRATNEKLFF. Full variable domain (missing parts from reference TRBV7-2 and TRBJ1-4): GAGVSQSPSNKVTEKGKDVELRCDPISGHTALYWYRQSLGQGLEFLIYFQGNSAPDKSGLPSDRFSAERTGGSVSTLTIQRTQQEDSAVYLCASSLGRATNEKLFFGSGTQLSVL.

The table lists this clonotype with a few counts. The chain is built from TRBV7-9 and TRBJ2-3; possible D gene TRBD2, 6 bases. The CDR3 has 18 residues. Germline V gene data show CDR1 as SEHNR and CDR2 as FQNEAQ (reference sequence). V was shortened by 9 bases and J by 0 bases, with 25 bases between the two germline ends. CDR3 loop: CASRMLAVTKASTDTQYF. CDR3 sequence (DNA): TGTGCCAGTCGAATGTTAGCGGTAACTAAAGCTAGCACAGATACGCAGTATTTT.

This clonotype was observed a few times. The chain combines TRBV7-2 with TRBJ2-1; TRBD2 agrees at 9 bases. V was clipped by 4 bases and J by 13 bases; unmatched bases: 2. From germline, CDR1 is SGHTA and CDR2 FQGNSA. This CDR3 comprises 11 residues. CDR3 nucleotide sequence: TGTGCCAGCAGCTCCGGGACTAGCCAGTTCTTC. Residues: CASSSGTSQFF.

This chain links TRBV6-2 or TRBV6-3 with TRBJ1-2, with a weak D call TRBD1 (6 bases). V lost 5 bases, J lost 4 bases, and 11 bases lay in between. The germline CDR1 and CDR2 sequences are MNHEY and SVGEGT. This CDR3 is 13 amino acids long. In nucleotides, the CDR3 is TGTGCCAGCAGTCAGGACAGCCCCTATGGCTACACCTTC. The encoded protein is CASSQDSPYGYTF.

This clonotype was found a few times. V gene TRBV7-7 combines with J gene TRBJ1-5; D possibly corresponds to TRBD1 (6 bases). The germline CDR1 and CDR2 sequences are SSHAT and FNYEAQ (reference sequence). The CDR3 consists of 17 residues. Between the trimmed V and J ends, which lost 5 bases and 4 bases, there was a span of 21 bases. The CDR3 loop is CASSPVFIYRENQPQHF. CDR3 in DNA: TGTGCCAGCAGCCCCGTTTTTATATACAGGGAAAATCAGCCCCAGCATTTT.

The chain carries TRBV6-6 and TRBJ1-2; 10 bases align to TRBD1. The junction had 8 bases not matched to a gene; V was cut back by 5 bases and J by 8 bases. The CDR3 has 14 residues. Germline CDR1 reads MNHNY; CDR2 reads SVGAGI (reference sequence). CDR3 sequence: CASSPPRTGGGYTF. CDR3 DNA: TGTGCCAGCAGTCCACCAAGGACAGGGGGGGGCTACACCTTC.

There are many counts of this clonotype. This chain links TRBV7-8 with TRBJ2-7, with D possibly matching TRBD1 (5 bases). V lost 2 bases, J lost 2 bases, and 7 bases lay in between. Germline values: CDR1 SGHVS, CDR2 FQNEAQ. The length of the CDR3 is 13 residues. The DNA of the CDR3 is TGTGCCAGCAGCTTACTGGGGCCCTACGAGCAGTACGTC. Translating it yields CASSLLGPYEQYV.

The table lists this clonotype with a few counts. CDR3 DNA: TGTGCCAGCAGCCAAGCCGGGGGTGGGGCTGGGGCCAACGTCCTGACTTTC. Encoded protein: CASSQAGGGAGANVLTF. The chain carries TRBV4-2 and TRBJ2-6; tentatively, D is TRBD2 (6 bases). Looked up from germline, CDR1 is LGHNA and CDR2 is YNFKEQ. Trimming took 1 base from V and 2 from J, leaving 12 bases between them. The CDR3 is 17 residues long.

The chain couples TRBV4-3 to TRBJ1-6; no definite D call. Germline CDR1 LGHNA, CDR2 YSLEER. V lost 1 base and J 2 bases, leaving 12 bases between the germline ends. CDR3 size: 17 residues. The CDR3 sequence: CASSQGTIGTYNSPLHF. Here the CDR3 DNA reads TGCGCCAGCAGCCAAGGAACCATAGGGACCTATAATTCACCCCTCCACTTT.

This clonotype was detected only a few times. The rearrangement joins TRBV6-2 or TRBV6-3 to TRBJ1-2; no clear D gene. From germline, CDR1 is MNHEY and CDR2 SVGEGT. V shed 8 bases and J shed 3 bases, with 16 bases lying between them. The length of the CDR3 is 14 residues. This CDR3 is CASQEGLKYYGYTF. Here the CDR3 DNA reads TGTGCCAGCCAAGAAGGGCTAAAATACTATGGCTACACCTTC.

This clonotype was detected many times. The chain's CDR3 is CASSLGQGAGTEAFF. The DNA for the CDR3 is TGTGCCAGCAGCTTGGGACAGGGGGCAGGGACTGAAGCTTTCTTT. This chain uses TRBV12-3 or TRBV12-4 with TRBJ1-1; 12 bases are a match to TRBD1. The CDR3 runs 15 residues. J lost 5 bases, V lost 6 bases, and 7 bases had no gene match.

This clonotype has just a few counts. The chain's CDR3 is CASSRNSGTPATRQYF. Here the CDR3 DNA reads TGTGCCAGCAGCCGCAACTCCGGGACACCGGCGACGCGGCAGTATTTT. The chain links TRBV12-3 or TRBV12-4 to TRBJ2-3; tentative D call: TRBD1 (6 bases). Trimming shortened V by 6 bases and J by 11 bases, and 27 bases separated the two germline ends. This CDR3 region has 16 residues.

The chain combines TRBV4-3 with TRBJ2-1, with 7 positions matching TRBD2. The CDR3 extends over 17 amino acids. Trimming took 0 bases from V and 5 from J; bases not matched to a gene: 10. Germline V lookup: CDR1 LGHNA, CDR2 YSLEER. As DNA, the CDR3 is TGCGCCAGCAGCCAAGAAGGGACGGGGACTACCCACAATGAGCAGTTCTTC. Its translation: CASSQEGTGTTHNEQFF.

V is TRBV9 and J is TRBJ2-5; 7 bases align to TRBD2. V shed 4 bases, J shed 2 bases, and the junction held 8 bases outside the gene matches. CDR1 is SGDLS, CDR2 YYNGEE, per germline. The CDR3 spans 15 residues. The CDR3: CASSPQVGGQETQYF. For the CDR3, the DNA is TGTGCCAGCAGCCCTCAGGTCGGGGGGCAAGAGACCCAGTACTTC.

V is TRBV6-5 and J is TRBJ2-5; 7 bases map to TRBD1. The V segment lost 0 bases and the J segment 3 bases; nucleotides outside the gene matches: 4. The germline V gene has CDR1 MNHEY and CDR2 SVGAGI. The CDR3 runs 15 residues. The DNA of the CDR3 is TGTGCCAGCAGTTACTCGACAGGGCGAAAAGAGACCCAGTACTTC. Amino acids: CASSYSTGRKETQYF.

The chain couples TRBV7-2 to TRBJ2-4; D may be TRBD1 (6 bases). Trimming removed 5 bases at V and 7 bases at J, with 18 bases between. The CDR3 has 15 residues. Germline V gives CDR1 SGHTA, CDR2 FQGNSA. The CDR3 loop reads CASSPLRAQGNIQYF. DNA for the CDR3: TGTGCCAGCAGCCCTCTCCGGGCCCAGGGGAACATTCAGTACTTC.

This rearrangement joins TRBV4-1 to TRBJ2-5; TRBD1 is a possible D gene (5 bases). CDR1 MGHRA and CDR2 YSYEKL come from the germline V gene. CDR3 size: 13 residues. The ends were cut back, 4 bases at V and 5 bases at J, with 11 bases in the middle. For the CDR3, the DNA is TGCGCCAGCAGCCCCTTGGGGCTGGAGACCCAGTACTTC. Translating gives CASSPLGLETQYF.

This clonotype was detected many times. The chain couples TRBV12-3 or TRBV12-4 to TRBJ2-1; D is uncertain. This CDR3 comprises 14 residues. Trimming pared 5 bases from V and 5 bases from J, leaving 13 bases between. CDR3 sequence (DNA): TGTGCCAGCAGTACGTTTGTGATGAACAATGAGCAGTTCTTC. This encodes CASSTFVMNNEQFF.

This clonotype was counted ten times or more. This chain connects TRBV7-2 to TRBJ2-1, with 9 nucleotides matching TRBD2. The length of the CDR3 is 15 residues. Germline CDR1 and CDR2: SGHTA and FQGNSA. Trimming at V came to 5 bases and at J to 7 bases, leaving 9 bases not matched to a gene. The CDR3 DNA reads TGTGCCAGCAGCCAATGGACTAGCGCGCGGAATGAGCAGTTCTTC. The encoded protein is CASSQWTSARNEQFF.

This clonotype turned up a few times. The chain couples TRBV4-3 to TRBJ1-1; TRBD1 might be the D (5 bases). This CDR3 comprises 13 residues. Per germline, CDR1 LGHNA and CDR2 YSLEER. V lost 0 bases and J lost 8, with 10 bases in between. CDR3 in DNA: TGCGCCAGCAGCCAAGATGGGGCAGGCGAAGCTTTCTTT. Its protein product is CASSQDGAGEAFF.

The CDR3 coding sequence is TGCAGTGCTAAGGGTATGTGGACAGATACGCAGTATTTT. This sequence encodes CSAKGMWTDTQYF. The J gene is TRBJ2-3, the V gene TRBV20-1; D is ambiguous. Germline CDR1 and CDR2: DFQATT and SNEGSKA (reference sequence). Between the trimmed V and J ends, which lost 4 bases and 3 bases, there was a span of 11 bases. CDR3 length: 13 residues.

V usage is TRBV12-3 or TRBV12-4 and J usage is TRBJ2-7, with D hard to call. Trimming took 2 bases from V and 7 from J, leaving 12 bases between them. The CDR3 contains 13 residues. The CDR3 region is CASSLYSSGEQYF. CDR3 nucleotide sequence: TGTGCCAGCAGTTTATATAGCTCAGGAGAGCAGTACTTC.

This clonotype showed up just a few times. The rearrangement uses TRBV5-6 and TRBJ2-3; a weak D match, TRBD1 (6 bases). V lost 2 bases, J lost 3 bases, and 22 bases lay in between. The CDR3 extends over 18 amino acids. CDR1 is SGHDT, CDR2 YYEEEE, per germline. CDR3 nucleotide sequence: TGTGCCAGCAGCTTATTTAATCTAGGGGGACAAGGGACAGATACGCAGTATTTT. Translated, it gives CASSLFNLGGQGTDTQYF. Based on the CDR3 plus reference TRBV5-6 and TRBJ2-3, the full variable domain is DAGVTQSPTHLIKTRGQQVTLRCSPKSGHDTVSWYQQALGQGPQFIFQYYEEEERQRGNFPDRFSGHQFPNYSSELNVNALLLGDSALYLCASSLFNLGGQGTDTQYFGPGTRLTVL.

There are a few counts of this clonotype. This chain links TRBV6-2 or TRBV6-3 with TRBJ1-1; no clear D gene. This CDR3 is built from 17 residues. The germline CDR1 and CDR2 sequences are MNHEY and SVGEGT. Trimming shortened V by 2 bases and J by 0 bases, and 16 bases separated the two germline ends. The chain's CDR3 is CASSYPLRRSLNTEAFF. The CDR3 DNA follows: TGTGCCAGCAGTTACCCCCTTCGACGGTCCCTGAACACTGAAGCTTTCTTT.

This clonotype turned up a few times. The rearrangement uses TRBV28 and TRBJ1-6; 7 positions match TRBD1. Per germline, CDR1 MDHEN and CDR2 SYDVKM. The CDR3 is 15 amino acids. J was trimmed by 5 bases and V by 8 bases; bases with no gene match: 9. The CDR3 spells CASREGANHNSPLHF. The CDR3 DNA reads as TGTGCCAGCCGAGAGGGGGCGAACCATAATTCACCCCTCCACTTT.